This record concerns one T cell receptor (beta chain) sequence. The data originate from a study of blood T cell repertoires in COVID-19. Study context: Some COVID-19 samples were acute and others convalescent; all came from the United States, Italy and Spain. T cells, B-cell-depleted T cells, or PBMCs supplied cDNA or gDNA.

V gave up 4 bases and J gave up 5 bases; unmatched junction bases: 5. The CDR3 loop spans 14 amino acids. Germline CDR1 reads SGHRS; CDR2 reads YFSETQ. Authors' methods: Counts of nucleated cells, estimated from reference gene primer amplification, were obtained. Assay used: immunoSEQ multiplex PCR; TCRdb lists only in-frame clones, some missing. The DNA was the basis for D and trimming; V, J and clone size are from that table. The sample has about 260,000 clones; approximately 86% are singletons. This receptor was obtained from a man aged 35 to 55 who had recovered from COVID-19. Sequences were obtained from peripheral blood. This chain connects TRBV5-1 to TRBJ1-2; 10 positions match TRBD1. This CDR3 reads CASSGRTGGYGYTF. The CDR3 DNA reads as TGCGCCAGCAGCGGTCGGACAGGGGGATATGGCTACACCTTC.